These 13 T cell receptor beta chains originate from one sample sequenced in a study of T cell responses to AZD1222 COVID-19 vaccine. The repertoire was sequenced with immunoSEQ multiplex PCR; TCRdb's copy has only in-frame clones and lacks some. The sample carries under 130,000 clones, approximately 89% recorded once. The specimen was peripheral blood, collected 28 days after the second AZD1222 dose. The receptors originated from an adult who received the AZD1222 COVID-19 vaccine.

The gene calls are TRBV6-2 or TRBV6-3 and TRBJ2-7; D is unresolved. Germline loops: CDR1 MNHEY, CDR2 SVGEGT. This CDR3 is built from 12 residues. V was pared by 0 bases and J by 4 bases, with 4 bases between. As DNA, the CDR3 is TGTGCCAGCAGTTACTCGTTTTACGAGCAGTACTTC. Translated, it gives CASSYSFYEQYF.

This chain uses TRBV7-8 with TRBJ2-1; 14 bases agree with TRBD2. Trimming cost V 5 bases and J 7 bases; bases outside gene matches: 4. The CDR3 is made up of 15 amino acids. From germline, CDR1 is SGHVS and CDR2 FQNEAQ. The CDR3 DNA reads TGTGCCAGCAGCCCAGGGACTAGCGGGAGTAATGAGCAGTTCTTC. This codes for CASSPGTSGSNEQFF.

For the CDR3, the DNA is TGTGCCAGCTCGGAGGTGAGAAAAAAGGAGACCCAGTACTTC. Amino acid sequence: CASSEVRKKETQYF. The chain employs TRBV28 and TRBJ2-5; TRBD2 is a possible D gene (5 bases). The length of the CDR3 is 14 residues. Trimming shortened V by 8 bases and J by 5 bases, and 18 bases separated the two germline ends. Germline V lookup: CDR1 MDHEN, CDR2 SYDVKM.

This chain connects TRBV12-3 or TRBV12-4 to TRBJ1-2; 7 positions match TRBD1. V dropped 3 bases and J dropped 3; count of bases not matched to a gene: 1. CDR3 length equals 13 residues. The CDR3 loop reads CASSLQGDYGYTF. The DNA for the CDR3 is TGTGCCAGCAGTTTGCAGGGGGACTATGGCTACACCTTC.

The J gene is TRBJ2-2, the V gene TRBV27; D perhaps matches TRBD1 (5 bases). From germline, CDR1 is MNHEY and CDR2 SMNVEV (reference sequence). The V end lost 4 bases, the J end lost 1 base, and 16 bases lay between the germline ends. The CDR3 extends over 17 amino acids. The DNA for the CDR3 is TGTGCCAGCAGTTCGAAGGGCAGGGTGGGGAACACCGGGGAGCTGTTTTTT. Residues: CASSSKGRVGNTGELFF.

The V call is TRBV2, the J call TRBJ2-7; possibly TRBD2 for D (6 bases). V gave up 3 bases and J gave up 3 bases, with 9 bases separating them. The CDR3 is made up of 13 amino acids. Germline V gene sequence: CDR1 SNHLY, CDR2 FYNNEI. CDR3 sequence: CASSDAGGYEQYF. Here the CDR3 DNA reads TGTGCCAGCAGTGACGCCGGGGGCTACGAGCAGTACTTC.

The gene calls are TRBV24-1 and TRBJ1-5; TRBD1 aligns across 7 bases. J gave up 0 bases and V 2 bases, and 6 bases lay outside the gene matches. The CDR3 runs to 17 residues. Germline V gives CDR1 KGHDR, CDR2 SFDVKD. For the CDR3, the DNA is TGTGCCACCAGTGATTCTGGCAGGGGGGTTAGCAATCAGCCCCAGCATTTT. Its protein product is CATSDSGRGVSNQPQHF.

The chain joins TRBV18 to TRBJ1-2; the match to TRBD1 covers 8 bases. V dropped 1 base and J dropped 5; count of bases not matched to a gene: 9. CDR1 KGHSH and CDR2 LQKENI come from the germline V gene. The CDR3 loop spans 16 amino acids. CDR3 loop: CASSPLSQGARYGYTF. The CDR3 DNA reads as TGTGCCAGCTCACCACTTTCCCAGGGGGCGAGGTATGGCTACACCTTC.

The chain couples TRBV6-6 to TRBJ2-1; D perhaps matches TRBD1 (5 bases). The CDR3 has 15 residues. CDR1 is MNHNY, CDR2 SVGAGI, per germline (reference sequence). Between the trimmed V and J ends, which lost 6 bases and 4 bases, there was a span of 16 bases. CDR3 coding DNA: TGTGCCAGCAGGTCATCAGGGTCGCAATACAATGAGCAGTTCTTC. Protein: CASRSSGSQYNEQFF.

The chain is built from TRBV4-2 and TRBJ2-2; 7 bases are shared with TRBD1. Losses at the gene ends were 3 bases for V and 2 bases for J; bases not matched to a gene: 3. The germline V gene has CDR1 LGHNA and CDR2 YNFKEQ. The CDR3 is 15 residues long. The CDR3 sequence: CASSQGQPNTGELFF. The CDR3 DNA follows: TGTGCCAGCAGCCAGGGACAGCCAAACACCGGGGAGCTGTTTTTT.

The chain links TRBV7-2 to TRBJ2-7; TRBD2 matches 7 bases. This CDR3 region has 14 residues. Germline CDR1 SGHTA, CDR2 FQGNSA. V dropped 6 bases and J dropped 4; count of bases not matched to a gene: 9. CDR3 DNA: TGTGCCAGCAGTCCGGGACTACCTCCGTACGAGCAGTACTTC. It yields the protein CASSPGLPPYEQYF.

The chain uses TRBV6-6 and TRBJ1-4, with TRBD1 matching over 7 bases. V lost 7 bases, J lost 7 bases, and 9 bases stayed unmatched. Germline values: CDR1 MNHNY, CDR2 SVGAGI (reference sequence). The CDR3 loop spans 14 amino acids. Written as DNA, the CDR3 is TGTGCCAGCACTGTAGGGGGCGGAAGTGAAAAACTGTTTTTT. Its protein product is CASTVGGGSEKLFF.

This chain joins TRBV7-9 and TRBJ2-3; TRBD2 might be the D (6 bases). Germline CDR1 reads SEHNR; CDR2 reads FQNEAQ (reference sequence). Trimming pared 6 bases from V and 6 bases from J, leaving 16 bases between. This CDR3 is built from 14 residues. The CDR3 sequence: CASRAGLPQDTQYF. In DNA form, the CDR3 reads TGTGCCAGCAGGGCGGGACTGCCACAGGATACGCAGTATTTT. The entire variable domain, with the rest obtained from reference TRBV7-9 and TRBJ2-3, is as follows: DTGVSQNPRHKITKRGQNVTFRCDPISEHNRLYWYRQTLGQGPEFLTYFQNEAQLEKSRLLSDRFSAERPKGSFSTLEIQRTEQGDSAMYLCASRAGLPQDTQYFGPGTRLTVL.